The following is a T cell receptor beta chain sequence with its context. These data originate in a study of cytomegalovirus exposure and HLA in healthy donors. The CDR3 length is 14 residues. Germline V CDR1 and CDR2: SQVTM, ANQGSEA. It was with 60 Vbeta and 13 Jbeta primers that the PCR ran. The method was immunoSEQ multiplex PCR; TCRdb's version includes in-frame clones alone and lacks a portion of them. The data contain approximately 160,000 clones, just over 75% of them seen just once; the ten biggest clones take up 1.4%. Sequencing used PBMCs. This TCR was recovered from a woman aged 25 to 39 in good health and CMV-seropositive. The J gene is TRBJ2-7, the V gene TRBV29-1, with 10 bases matching TRBD1. CDR3: CSTVGDRGSYEQYF. CDR3 bases: TGCAGTACTGTTGGGGACAGGGGTTCCTACGAGCAGTACTTC.